The clone carrying this T cell receptor (beta chain) has only a few counts. Its antigen remains unidentified. Researchers ran the PCR with 60 Vbeta and 13 Jbeta primers. Only in-frame clones appear in the TCRdb table, and some are missing; sequencing was by immunoSEQ multiplex PCR. The sample consists of over 150,000 clones, 68% of them appearing once. The CDR3 sequence is 13 residues long. V lost 1 base to trimming and J lost 6 bases, with 7 bases between them. The germline CDR1 and CDR2 sequences are LNHDA and SQIVND (reference sequence). The data belong to a study of cytomegalovirus exposure and HLA in healthy donors. Study outcomes and limitations: In an earlier analysis, most TCR beta V segments were productive about 87% or about 30% of the time. Only CMV serostatus was available as immune exposure information. TCR beta V- and J-gene trimming, according to a later analysis, was linked to a missense DCLRE1C variant.

The rearrangement links TRBV19 to TRBJ1-5; D unresolved. The TCR comes from a woman in her thirties or forties in good health and CMV-seropositive. The sequencing input was PBMCs. The CDR3 nucleotides are TGTGCCAGTAGTATAGGGTCGGTTCAGCCCCAGCATTTT. Translating gives CASSIGSVQPQHF.